Only a few counts were recorded for the clone carrying this T cell receptor beta chain. PCR was performed a second time for roughly 6 to 12 cycles using a sample-barcoded 5' primer and a J-beta primer mix. In TCRdb, the 5' RACE reads were re-called with MiXCR into one record per CDR3 protein. The sample includes fewer than 800,000 distinct CDR3 sequences, approximately 25% seen only once; the top ten take roughly 9%. The germline CDR1 and CDR2 sequences are SGHTA and FQGNSA. This CDR3 has 14 amino acids. Trimming removed 5 bases from V and 5 bases from J; junction bases left unmatched: 6. The sample comes from a study of blood T cells in healthy people across ages. These data also featured in a second study, about T cells of mothers and their children.

The clonotype was recovered from a boy younger than 18 in good health. The rearrangement joins TRBV7-2 to TRBJ1-1; 9 bases line up with TRBD1. Sequences were obtained from blood. CDR3 DNA: TGTGCCAGCAGCCTAATGACAGGGGGTACTGAAGCTTTCTTT. Protein product: CASSLMTGGTEAFF.